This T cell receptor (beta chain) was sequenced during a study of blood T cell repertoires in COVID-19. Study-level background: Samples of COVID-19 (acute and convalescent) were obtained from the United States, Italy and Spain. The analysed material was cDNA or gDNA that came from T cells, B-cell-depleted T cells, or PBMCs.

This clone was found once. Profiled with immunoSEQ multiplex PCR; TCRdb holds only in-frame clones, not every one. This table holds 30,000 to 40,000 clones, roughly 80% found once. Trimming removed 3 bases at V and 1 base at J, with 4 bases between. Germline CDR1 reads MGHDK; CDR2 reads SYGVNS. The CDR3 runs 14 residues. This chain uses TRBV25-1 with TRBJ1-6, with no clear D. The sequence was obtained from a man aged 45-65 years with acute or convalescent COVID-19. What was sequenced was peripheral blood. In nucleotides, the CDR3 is TGTGCCAGCAGTGACAAATCCTATAATTCACCCCTCCACTTT. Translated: CASSDKSYNSPLHF.